There are a few counts of the clone carrying this T cell receptor beta chain. Its antigen is currently unknown. V lost 3 bases to trimming and J lost 4 bases; unmatched junction nucleotides: 11. Germline CDR1 reads DFQATT; CDR2 reads SNEGSKA (reference sequence). The CDR3 consists of 16 residues. The entry originates in a study of T-cell memory formation after mild COVID-19. Regarding the study as a whole: Some clones that responded were present in memory (sampled pre-infection), which suggests cross-reactive memory joined. Balance between CD4 and CD8 was seen in clones contracting day 15 to 85, and a CD4+ lean was seen in later expanders.

One entry per CDR3 protein results from TCRdb running MiXCR on the 5' RACE reads. The sample consists of about 320,000 distinct CDR3 sequences, roughly 13% of them appearing once. The specimen was PBMCs or a T cell subset sorted from them (not recorded which). This TCR was recovered from a man aged 18 to 29 who had mild COVID-19 (a few samples of this study predate the infection). Cell type and time point are not known. V usage is TRBV20-1 and J usage is TRBJ2-5; 10 bases match TRBD2. For the CDR3, the DNA is TGCAGTGCTAGCGGGGTAGCGGGGGGTTTACGAGAGACCCAGTACTTC. As protein: CSASGVAGGLRETQYF.